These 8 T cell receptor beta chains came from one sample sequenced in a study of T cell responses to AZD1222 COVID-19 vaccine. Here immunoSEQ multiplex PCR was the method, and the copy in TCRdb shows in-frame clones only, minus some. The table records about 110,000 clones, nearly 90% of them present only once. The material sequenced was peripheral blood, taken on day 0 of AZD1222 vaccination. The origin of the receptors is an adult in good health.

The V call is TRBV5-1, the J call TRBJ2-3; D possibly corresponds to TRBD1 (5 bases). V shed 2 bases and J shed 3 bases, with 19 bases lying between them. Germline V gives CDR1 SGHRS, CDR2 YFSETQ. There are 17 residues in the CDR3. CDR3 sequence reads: CASSFVGQGSRTDTQYF. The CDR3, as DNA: TGCGCCAGCAGCTTTGTGGGCCAGGGAAGTCGGACAGATACGCAGTATTTT.

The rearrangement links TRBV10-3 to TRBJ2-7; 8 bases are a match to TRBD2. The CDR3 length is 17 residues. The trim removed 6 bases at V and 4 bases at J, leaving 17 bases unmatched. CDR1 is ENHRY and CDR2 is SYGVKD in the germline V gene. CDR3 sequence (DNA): TGTGCCATCAGGCAGAGCGGGGGTAAACCTCCACAATACGAGCAGTACTTC. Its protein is CAIRQSGGKPPQYEQYF.

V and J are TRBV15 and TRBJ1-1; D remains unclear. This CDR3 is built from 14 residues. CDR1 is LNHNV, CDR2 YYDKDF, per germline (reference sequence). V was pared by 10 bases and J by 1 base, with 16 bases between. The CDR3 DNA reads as TGTGCCAGAGGGTCGGAGGGCAGGAACACTGAAGCTTTCTTT. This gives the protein CARGSEGRNTEAFF.

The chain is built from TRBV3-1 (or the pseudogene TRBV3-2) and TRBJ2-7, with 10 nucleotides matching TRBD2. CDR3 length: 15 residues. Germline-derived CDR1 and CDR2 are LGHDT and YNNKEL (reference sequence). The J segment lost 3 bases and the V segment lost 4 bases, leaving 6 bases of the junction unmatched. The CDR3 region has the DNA TGTGCCAGCAGCCCAGGACTAGCGGACTTCTACGAGCAGTACTTC. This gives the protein CASSPGLADFYEQYF.

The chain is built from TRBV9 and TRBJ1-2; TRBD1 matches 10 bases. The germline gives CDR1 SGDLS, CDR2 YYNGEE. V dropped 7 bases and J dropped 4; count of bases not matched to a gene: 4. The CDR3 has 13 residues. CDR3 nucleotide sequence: TGTGCCAGCGGGACAGGGGAACCCTATGGCTACACCTTC. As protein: CASGTGEPYGYTF.

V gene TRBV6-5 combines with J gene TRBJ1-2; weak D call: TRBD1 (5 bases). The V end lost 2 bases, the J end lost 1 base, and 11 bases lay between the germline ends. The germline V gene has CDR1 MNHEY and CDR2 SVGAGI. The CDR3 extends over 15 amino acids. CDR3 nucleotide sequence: TGTGCCAGCAGTTACGGGGGACCATATAACTATGGCTACACCTTC. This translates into CASSYGGPYNYGYTF.

The CDR3 here is CASRQGYNSPLHF. The CDR3 bases are TGTGCCAGCAGGCAGGGCTATAATTCACCCCTCCACTTT. The chain joins TRBV3-1 (or the pseudogene TRBV3-2) to TRBJ1-6; D may be TRBD1 (5 bases). V was shortened by 6 bases and J by 3 bases, with 6 bases between the two germline ends. The CDR3 contains 13 residues. CDR1 is LGHDT, CDR2 YNNKEL, per germline (reference sequence).

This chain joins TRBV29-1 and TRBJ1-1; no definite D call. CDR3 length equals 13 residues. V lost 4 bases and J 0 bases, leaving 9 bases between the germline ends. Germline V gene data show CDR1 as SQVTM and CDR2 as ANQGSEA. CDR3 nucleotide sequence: TGCAGCGTTGTCGAGATCATGAACACTGAAGCTTTCTTT. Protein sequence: CSVVEIMNTEAFF.